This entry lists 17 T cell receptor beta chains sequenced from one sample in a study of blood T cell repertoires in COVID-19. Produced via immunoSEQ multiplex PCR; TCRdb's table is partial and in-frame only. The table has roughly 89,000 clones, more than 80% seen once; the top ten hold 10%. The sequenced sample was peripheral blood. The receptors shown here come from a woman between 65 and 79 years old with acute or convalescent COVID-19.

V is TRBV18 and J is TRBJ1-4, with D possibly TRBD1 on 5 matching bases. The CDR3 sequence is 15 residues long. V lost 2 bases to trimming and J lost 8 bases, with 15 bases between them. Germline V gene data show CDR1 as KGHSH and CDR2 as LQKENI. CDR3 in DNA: TGTGCCAGCTCACCATTAGGACACGAGCTGGAAAAACTGTTTTTT. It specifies CASSPLGHELEKLFF.

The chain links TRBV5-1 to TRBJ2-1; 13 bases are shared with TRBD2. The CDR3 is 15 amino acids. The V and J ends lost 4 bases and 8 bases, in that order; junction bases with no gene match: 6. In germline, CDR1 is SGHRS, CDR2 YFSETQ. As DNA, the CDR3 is TGCGCCAGCAGCGACGGGACTAGCGGGATGGATGAGCAGTTCTTC. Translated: CASSDGTSGMDEQFF.

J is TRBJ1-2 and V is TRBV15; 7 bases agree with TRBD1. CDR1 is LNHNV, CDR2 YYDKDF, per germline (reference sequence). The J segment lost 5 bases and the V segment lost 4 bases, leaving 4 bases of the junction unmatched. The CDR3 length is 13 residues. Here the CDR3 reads CATSIRGAYGYTF. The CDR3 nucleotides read TGTGCCACCAGCATCAGGGGGGCTTATGGCTACACCTTC.

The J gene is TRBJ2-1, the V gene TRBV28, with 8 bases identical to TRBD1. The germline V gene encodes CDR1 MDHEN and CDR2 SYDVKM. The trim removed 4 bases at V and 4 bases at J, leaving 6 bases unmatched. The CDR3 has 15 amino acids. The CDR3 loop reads CASSSPGTGYNEQFF. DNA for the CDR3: TGTGCCAGCAGTTCCCCCGGGACAGGATACAATGAGCAGTTCTTC.

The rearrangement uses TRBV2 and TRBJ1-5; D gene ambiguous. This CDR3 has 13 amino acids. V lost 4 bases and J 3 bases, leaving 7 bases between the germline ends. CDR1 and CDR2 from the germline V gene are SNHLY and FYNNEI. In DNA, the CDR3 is TGTGCCAGCAGTGCAGAAAACAATCAGCCCCAGCATTTT. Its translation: CASSAENNQPQHF.

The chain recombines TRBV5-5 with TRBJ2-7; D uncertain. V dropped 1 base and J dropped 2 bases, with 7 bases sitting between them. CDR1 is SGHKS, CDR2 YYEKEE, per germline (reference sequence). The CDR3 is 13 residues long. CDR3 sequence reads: CASSLNPTYEQYF. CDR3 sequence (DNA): TGTGCCAGCAGCTTGAATCCCACCTACGAGCAGTACTTC. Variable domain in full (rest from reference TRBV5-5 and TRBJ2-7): DAGVTQSPTHLIKTRGQQVTLRCSPISGHKSVSWYQQVLGQGPQFIFQYYEKEERGRGNFPDRFSARQFPNYSSELNVNALLLGDSALYLCASSLNPTYEQYFGPGTRLTVT.

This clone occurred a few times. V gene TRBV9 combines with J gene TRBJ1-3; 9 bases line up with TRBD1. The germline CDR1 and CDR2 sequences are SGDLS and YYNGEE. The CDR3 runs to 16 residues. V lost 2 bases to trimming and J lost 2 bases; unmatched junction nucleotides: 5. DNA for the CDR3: TGTGCCAGCAGCGTCTCCGGGACAGGGACTGGAAACACCATATATTTT. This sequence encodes CASSVSGTGTGNTIYF.

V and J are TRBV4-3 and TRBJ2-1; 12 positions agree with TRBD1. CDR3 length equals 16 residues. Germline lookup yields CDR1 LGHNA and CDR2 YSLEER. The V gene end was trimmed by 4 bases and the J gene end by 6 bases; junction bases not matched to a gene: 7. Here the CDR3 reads CASSRRDRGPFNEQFF. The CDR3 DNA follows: TGCGCCAGCAGCCGCAGGGACAGGGGGCCGTTCAATGAGCAGTTCTTC.

This CDR3 is CASAGDVNSPLHF. DNA for the CDR3: TGTGCCAGTGCAGGGGATGTGAATTCACCCCTCCACTTT. The chain carries TRBV19 and TRBJ1-6; TRBD1 might be the D (6 bases). Trimming took off 8 bases at V and 7 bases at J, with 12 bases between the two ends. The CDR3 loop spans 13 amino acids. Germline V gives CDR1 LNHDA, CDR2 SQIVND (reference sequence).

The CDR3 DNA reads TGTGCCAGCAGTTACGTAGCGGGCCGGACCCAGTACTTC. Its translation: CASSYVAGRTQYF. The genes are TRBV6-2 or TRBV6-3 and TRBJ2-5, with 7 bases aligning to TRBD2. There are 13 residues in the CDR3. Germline values: CDR1 MNHEY, CDR2 SVGEGT. V trimming: 2 bases; J trimming: 7 bases; junction bases outside the gene matches: 4.

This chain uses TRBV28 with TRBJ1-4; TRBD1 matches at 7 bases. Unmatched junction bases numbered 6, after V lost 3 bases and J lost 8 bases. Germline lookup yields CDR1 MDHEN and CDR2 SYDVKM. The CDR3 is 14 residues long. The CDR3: CASSFSGGREKLFF. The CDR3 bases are TGTGCCAGCAGTTTTTCAGGGGGAAGAGAAAAACTGTTTTTT.

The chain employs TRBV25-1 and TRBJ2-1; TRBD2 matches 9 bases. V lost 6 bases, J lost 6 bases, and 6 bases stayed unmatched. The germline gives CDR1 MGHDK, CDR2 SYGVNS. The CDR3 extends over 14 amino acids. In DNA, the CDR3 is TGTGCCAGCAGACCTGCGGGAGGGCGCAATGAGCAGTTCTTC. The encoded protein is CASRPAGGRNEQFF.

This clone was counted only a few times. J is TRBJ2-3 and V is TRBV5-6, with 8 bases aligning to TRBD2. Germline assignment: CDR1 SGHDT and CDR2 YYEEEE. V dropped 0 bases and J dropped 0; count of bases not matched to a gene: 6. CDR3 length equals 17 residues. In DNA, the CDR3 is TGTGCCAGCAGCTTGGATTTTGGCGGGAGGAGCACAGATACGCAGTATTTT. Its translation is CASSLDFGGRSTDTQYF.

CDR3 nucleotide sequence: TGTGCCAGCAGTTTGCCTAGCGGGGCCACAGATACGCAGTATTTT. Translating gives CASSLPSGATDTQYF. The chain uses TRBV28 and TRBJ2-3, with 9 bases matching TRBD2. V shed 3 bases, J shed 2 bases, and the junction held 3 bases outside the gene matches. The CDR3 extends over 15 amino acids. Germline V gene data show CDR1 as MDHEN and CDR2 as SYDVKM.

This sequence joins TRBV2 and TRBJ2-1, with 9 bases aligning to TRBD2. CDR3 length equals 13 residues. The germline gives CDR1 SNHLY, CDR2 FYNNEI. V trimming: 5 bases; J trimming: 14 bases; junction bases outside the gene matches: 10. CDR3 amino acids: CASSQGRGGLEFF. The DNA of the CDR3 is TGTGCCAGCAGTCAAGGGCGGGGGGGCCTGGAGTTCTTC.

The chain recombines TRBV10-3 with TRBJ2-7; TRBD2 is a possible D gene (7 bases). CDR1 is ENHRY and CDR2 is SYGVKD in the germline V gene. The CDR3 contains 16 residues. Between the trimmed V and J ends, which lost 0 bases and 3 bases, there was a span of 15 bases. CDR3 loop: CAISESIGGGDYEQYF. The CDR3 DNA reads TGTGCCATCAGTGAGTCGATTGGGGGGGGCGACTACGAGCAGTACTTC.

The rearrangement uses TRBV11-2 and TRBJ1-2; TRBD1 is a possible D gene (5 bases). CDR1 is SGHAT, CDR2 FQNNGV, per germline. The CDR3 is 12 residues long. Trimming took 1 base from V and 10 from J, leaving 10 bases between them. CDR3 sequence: CASSLGPGHYTF. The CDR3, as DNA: TGTGCCAGCAGCTTAGGACCCGGACACTACACCTTC.